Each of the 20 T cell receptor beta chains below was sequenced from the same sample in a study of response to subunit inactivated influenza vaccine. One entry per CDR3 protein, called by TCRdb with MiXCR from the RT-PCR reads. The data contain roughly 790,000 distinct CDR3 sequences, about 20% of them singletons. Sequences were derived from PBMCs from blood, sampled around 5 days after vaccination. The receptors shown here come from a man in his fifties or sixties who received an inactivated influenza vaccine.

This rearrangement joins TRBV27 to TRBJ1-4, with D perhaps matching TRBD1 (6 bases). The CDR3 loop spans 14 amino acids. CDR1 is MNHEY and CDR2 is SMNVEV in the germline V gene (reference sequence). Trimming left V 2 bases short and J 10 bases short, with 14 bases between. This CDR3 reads CASSLTGLPGKLFF. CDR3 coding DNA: TGTGCCAGCAGTTTAACAGGGCTTCCGGGAAAACTGTTTTTT.

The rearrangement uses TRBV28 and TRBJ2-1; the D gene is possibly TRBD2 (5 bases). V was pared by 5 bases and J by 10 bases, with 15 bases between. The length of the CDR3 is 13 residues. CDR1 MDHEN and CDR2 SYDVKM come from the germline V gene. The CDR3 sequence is CASSTGLIPEQFF. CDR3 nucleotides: TGTGCCAGCAGTACCGGACTGATCCCCGAGCAGTTCTTC.

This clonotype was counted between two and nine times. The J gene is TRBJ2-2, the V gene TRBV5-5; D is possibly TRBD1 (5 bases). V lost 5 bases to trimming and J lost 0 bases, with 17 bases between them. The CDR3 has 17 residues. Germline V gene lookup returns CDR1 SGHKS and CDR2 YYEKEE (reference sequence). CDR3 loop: CASSFSGITTNTGELFF. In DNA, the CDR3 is TGTGCCAGCAGTTTTTCAGGGATCACCACGAACACCGGGGAGCTGTTTTTT.

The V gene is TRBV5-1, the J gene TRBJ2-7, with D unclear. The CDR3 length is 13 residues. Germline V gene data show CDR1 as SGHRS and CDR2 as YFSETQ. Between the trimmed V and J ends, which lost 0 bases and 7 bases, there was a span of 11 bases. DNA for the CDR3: TGCGCCAGCAGCTTGGCCCGGGCCGGTGAGCAGTACTTC. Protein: CASSLARAGEQYF.

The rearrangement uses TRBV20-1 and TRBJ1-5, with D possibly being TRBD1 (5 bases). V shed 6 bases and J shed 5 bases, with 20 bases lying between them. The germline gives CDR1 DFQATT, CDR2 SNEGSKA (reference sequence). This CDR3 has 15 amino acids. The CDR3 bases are TGCAGTGCAAGACTGGGCGGTACAGGCGATCAGCCCCAGCATTTT. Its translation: CSARLGGTGDQPQHF.

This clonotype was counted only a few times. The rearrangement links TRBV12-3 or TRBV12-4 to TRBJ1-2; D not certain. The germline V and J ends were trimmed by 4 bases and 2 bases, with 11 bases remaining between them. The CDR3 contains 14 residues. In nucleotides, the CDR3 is TGTGCCAGCAGTTCGTTTGGGGAGAACTATGGCTACACCTTC. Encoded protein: CASSSFGENYGYTF.

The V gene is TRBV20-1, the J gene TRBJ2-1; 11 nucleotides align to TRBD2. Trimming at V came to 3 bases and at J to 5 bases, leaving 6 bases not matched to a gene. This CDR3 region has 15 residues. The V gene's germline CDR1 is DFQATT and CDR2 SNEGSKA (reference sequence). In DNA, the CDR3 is TGCAGTGCTAGGGGTAGCGGGGGGGCCAACAATGAGCAGTTCTTC. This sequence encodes CSARGSGGANNEQFF.

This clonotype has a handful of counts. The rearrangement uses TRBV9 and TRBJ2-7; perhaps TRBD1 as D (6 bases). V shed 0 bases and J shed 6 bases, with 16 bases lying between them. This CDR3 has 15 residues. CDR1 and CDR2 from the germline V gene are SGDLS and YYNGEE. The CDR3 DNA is TGTGCCAGCAGCGTAGGGGGACAAGGCGTCGGCGAGCAGTACTTC. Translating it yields CASSVGGQGVGEQYF.

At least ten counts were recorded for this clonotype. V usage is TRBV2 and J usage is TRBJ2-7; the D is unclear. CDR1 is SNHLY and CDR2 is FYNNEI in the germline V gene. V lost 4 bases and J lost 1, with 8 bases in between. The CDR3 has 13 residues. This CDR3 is CASSVQDSYEQYF. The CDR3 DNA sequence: TGTGCCAGCAGTGTGCAGGATTCCTACGAGCAGTACTTC. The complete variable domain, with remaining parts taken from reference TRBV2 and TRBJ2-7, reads EPEVTQTPSHQVTQMGQEVILRCVPISNHLYFYWYRQILGQKVEFLVSFYNNEISEKSEIFDDQFSVERPDGSNFTLKIRSTKLEDSAMYFCASSVQDSYEQYFGPGTRLTVT.

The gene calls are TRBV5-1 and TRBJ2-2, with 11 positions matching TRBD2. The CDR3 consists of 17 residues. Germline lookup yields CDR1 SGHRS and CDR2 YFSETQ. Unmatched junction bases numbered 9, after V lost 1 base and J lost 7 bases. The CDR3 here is CASSLPGTSGRGGELFF. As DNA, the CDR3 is TGCGCCAGCAGCTTGCCTGGGACTAGCGGTCGTGGCGGGGAGCTGTTTTTT.

The DNA for the CDR3 is TGCAGTGCTAGTTGGGATCGAAGCACAGATACGCAGTATTTT. It is translated as CSASWDRSTDTQYF. The chain uses TRBV20-1 and TRBJ2-3, with D unclear. CDR1 is DFQATT, CDR2 SNEGSKA, per germline (reference sequence). The V end was cut by 3 bases, the J end by 0 bases, with 10 bases between. The CDR3 totals 14 residues.

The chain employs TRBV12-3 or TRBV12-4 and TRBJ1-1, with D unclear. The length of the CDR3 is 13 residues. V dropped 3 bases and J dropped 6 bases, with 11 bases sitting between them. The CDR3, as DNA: TGTGCCAGCAGTTTCACTGGGCAGGCTGAAGCTTTCTTT. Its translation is CASSFTGQAEAFF.

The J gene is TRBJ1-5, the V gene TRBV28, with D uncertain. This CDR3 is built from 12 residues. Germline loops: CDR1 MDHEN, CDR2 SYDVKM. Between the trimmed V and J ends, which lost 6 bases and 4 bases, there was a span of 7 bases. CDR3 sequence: CASRSPNQPQHF. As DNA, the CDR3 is TGTGCCAGCAGGTCACCTAATCAGCCCCAGCATTTT.

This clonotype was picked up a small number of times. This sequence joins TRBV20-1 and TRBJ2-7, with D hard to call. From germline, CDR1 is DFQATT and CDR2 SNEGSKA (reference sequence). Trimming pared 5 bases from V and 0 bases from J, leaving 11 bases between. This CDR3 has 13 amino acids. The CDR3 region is CSASLPNSYEQYF. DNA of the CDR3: TGCAGTGCTTCACTACCGAACTCCTACGAGCAGTACTTC.

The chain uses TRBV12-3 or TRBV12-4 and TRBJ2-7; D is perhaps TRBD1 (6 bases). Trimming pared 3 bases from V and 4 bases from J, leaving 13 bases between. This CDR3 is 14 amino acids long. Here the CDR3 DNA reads TGTGCCAGCAGTTTTGATTGGACAGCTTACGAGCAGTACTTC. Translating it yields CASSFDWTAYEQYF.

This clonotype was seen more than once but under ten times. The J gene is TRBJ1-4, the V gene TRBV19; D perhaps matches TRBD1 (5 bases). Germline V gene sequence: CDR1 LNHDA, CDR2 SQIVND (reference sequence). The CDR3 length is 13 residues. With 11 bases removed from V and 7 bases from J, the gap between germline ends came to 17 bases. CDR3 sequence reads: CAAKSRGSEKLFF. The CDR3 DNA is TGTGCCGCAAAATCACGGGGGAGTGAAAAACTGTTTTTT. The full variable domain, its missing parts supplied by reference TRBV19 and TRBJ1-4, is DGGITQSPKYLFRKEGQNVTLSCEQNLNHDAMYWYRQDPGQGLRLIYYSQIVNDFQKGDIAEGYSVSREKKESFPLTVTSAQKNPTAFYLCAAKSRGSEKLFFGSGTQLSVL.

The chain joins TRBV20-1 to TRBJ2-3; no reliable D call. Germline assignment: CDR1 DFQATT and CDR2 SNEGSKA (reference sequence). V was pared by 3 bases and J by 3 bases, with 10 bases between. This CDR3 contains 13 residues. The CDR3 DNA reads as TGCAGTGCTAGGGGCTCGCAGACAGATACGCAGTATTTT. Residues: CSARGSQTDTQYF.

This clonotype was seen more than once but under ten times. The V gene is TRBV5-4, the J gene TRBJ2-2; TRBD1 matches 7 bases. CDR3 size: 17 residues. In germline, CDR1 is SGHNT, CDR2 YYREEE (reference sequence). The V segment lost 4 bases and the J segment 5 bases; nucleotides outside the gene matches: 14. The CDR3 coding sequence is TGTGCCAGCAGCACAAACAGGGGTGGAAGGGGTACCGGGGAGCTGTTTTTT. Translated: CASSTNRGGRGTGELFF.

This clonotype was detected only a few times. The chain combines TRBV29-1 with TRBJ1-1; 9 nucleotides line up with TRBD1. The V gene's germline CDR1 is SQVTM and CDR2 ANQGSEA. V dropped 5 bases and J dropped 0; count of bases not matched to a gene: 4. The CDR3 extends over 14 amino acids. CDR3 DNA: TGCAGCGTTCGAGGGACAGGGATGAACACTGAAGCTTTCTTT. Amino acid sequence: CSVRGTGMNTEAFF.

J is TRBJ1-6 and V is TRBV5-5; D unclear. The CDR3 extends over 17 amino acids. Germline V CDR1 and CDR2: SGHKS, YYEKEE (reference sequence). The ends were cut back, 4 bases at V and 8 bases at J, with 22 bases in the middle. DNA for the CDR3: TGTGCCAGCAGCCCCGGAGGAGGTTTCACTCTCGATTCACCCCTCCACTTT. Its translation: CASSPGGGFTLDSPLHF.